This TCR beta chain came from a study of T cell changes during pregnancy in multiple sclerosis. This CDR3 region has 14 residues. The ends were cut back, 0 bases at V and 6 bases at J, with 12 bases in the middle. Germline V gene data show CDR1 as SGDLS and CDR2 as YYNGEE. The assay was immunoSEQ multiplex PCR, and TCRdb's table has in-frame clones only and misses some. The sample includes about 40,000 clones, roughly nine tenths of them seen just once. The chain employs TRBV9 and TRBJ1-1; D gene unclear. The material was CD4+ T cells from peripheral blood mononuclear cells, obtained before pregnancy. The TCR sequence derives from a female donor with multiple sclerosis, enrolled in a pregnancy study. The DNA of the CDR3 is TGTGCCAGCAGCGTAGCCGGCCCCGGGGCTGAAGCTTTCTTT. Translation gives CASSVAGPGAEAFF. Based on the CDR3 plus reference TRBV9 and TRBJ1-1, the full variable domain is DSGVTQTPKHLITATGQRVTLRCSPRSGDLSVYWYQQSLDQGLQFLIQYYNGEERAKGNILERFSAQQFPDLHSELNLSSLELGDSALYFCASSVAGPGAEAFFGQGTRLTVV.